The 31 T cell receptor beta chains reported below all come from one sample, sequenced in a study of OX40 agonist ivuxolimab in advanced cancers. Method: immunoSEQ multiplex PCR; TCRdb's copy keeps in-frame clones and lacks some. Of over 75,000 clones detected, under 95% appear once; the ten largest clones hold roughly 8.9%. The specimen comprised CD4+ or CD8+ T cells sorted from blood, sampled in a trial of the OX40 agonist ivuxolimab. These receptors all stem from an adult with an advanced solid tumor such as melanoma, head and neck, liver or kidney cancer.

There are a few counts of this clone. The chain joins TRBV11-3 to TRBJ1-1; D is unclear. Germline V gene sequence: CDR1 SGHNT, CDR2 YENEEA. The CDR3 runs 14 residues. Trimming took off 1 base at V and 7 bases at J, with 13 bases between the two ends. Here the CDR3 reads CASSLVLGSDEAFF. CDR3 bases: TGTGCCAGCAGCTTAGTCTTGGGTTCCGATGAAGCTTTCTTT.

This clone was detected once. The CDR3 DNA is TGTGCCAGCAGACAGGGAGCGACCTACGAGCAGTACTTC. Its protein is CASRQGATYEQYF. The chain is built from TRBV6-1 and TRBJ2-7, with D tentatively TRBD1 (6 bases). The CDR3 length is 13 residues. Trimming left V 6 bases short and J 2 bases short, with 11 bases between. The V gene's germline CDR1 is MNHNS and CDR2 SASEGT.

V is TRBV28 and J is TRBJ1-5; 9 bases align to TRBD1. The V segment lost 6 bases and the J segment 0 bases; nucleotides outside the gene matches: 6. Per the germline V gene, CDR1 is MDHEN and CDR2 is SYDVKM. This CDR3 has 16 amino acids. CDR3 bases: TGTGCCAGCAGCTTCGACAGGGGGGATAGCAATCAGCCCCAGCATTTT. Its protein is CASSFDRGDSNQPQHF.

The V and J genes are TRBV28 and TRBJ2-1; D is unresolved. V dropped 6 bases and J dropped 4 bases, with 16 bases sitting between them. CDR1 is MDHEN, CDR2 SYDVKM, per germline. CDR3 length: 15 amino acids. The CDR3 DNA sequence: TGTGCCAGCAGACGTACCTCTACAGTATACAATGAGCAGTTCTTC. Translation: CASRRTSTVYNEQFF.

This clone was observed a few times. The chain recombines TRBV18 with TRBJ1-2; the match to TRBD1 covers 8 bases. V lost 0 bases, J lost 3 bases, and 9 bases stayed unmatched. The germline V gene has CDR1 KGHSH and CDR2 LQKENI. The CDR3 length is 17 residues. In DNA, the CDR3 is TGTGCCAGCTCACCACCGGGTTCGCAGGGGGCGGACTATGGCTACACCTTC. Translated, it gives CASSPPGSQGADYGYTF.

The chain combines TRBV7-6 with TRBJ2-3; D possibly corresponds to TRBD1 (6 bases). The germline CDR1 and CDR2 sequences are SGHVS and FNYEAQ. V was shortened by 2 bases and J by 4 bases, with 16 bases between the two germline ends. The CDR3 covers 16 residues. CDR3 sequence: CASSLSGPGAADTQYF. As DNA, the CDR3 is TGTGCCAGCAGCTTATCCGGCCCAGGGGCGGCAGATACGCAGTATTTT.

In its sample, this clone was seen once. This chain joins TRBV25-1 and TRBJ1-2; D not resolved. Germline assignment: CDR1 MGHDK and CDR2 SYGVNS. The CDR3 covers 13 residues. V was pared by 8 bases and J by 0 bases, with 10 bases between. The CDR3 region is CASSNTPNYGYTF. DNA of the CDR3: TGTGCCAGCTCTAACACGCCTAACTATGGCTACACCTTC.

This chain connects TRBV18 to TRBJ1-5; 7 bases line up with TRBD1. This CDR3 is built from 15 residues. The V segment lost 6 bases and the J segment 6 bases; nucleotides outside the gene matches: 11. Germline V gives CDR1 KGHSH, CDR2 LQKENI. The CDR3 coding sequence is TGTGCCAGCTCCCATCAGGGGGTAACACCTCAGCCCCAGCATTTT. The encoded protein is CASSHQGVTPQPQHF.

The chain links TRBV18 to TRBJ2-1; possibly TRBD2 for D (6 bases). CDR1 and CDR2 from the germline V gene are KGHSH and LQKENI. The CDR3 length is 16 residues. Trimming removed 0 bases at V and 0 bases at J, with 9 bases between. The CDR3 DNA reads TGTGCCAGCTCACCACCGAGGGACTTCTCCTACAATGAGCAGTTCTTC. It specifies CASSPPRDFSYNEQFF.

The chain employs TRBV5-1 and TRBJ1-1; D uncertain. Germline assignment: CDR1 SGHRS and CDR2 YFSETQ. Trimming stripped 2 bases from V and 0 bases from J, with 5 bases between. This CDR3 region has 13 residues. CDR3 amino acids: CASSFGLNTEAFF. The CDR3 DNA reads as TGCGCCAGCAGCTTCGGGTTGAACACTGAAGCTTTCTTT.

This chain connects TRBV27 to TRBJ2-1; D gene unclear. There are 14 residues in the CDR3. Germline values: CDR1 MNHEY, CDR2 SMNVEV (reference sequence). V was shortened by 7 bases and J by 10 bases, with 20 bases between the two germline ends. The CDR3 region is CASTSIGLLGEQFF. The CDR3 DNA is TGTGCCAGCACCTCGATAGGTCTTCTTGGGGAGCAGTTCTTC.

The V gene is TRBV11-3, the J gene TRBJ2-1, with 10 nucleotides matching TRBD2. This CDR3 spans 15 amino acids. The germline V gene has CDR1 SGHNT and CDR2 YENEEA. The V segment lost 1 base and the J segment 7 bases; nucleotides outside the gene matches: 4. In nucleotides, the CDR3 is TGTGCCAGCAGCTTAGCGCTAGCGGGAGTAAATGAGCAGTTCTTC. Amino acids: CASSLALAGVNEQFF.

The chain couples TRBV19 to TRBJ2-3, with D tentatively TRBD1 (5 bases). Trimming pared 9 bases from V and 3 bases from J, leaving 10 bases between. The CDR3 covers 12 residues. Germline CDR1 reads LNHDA; CDR2 reads SQIVND (reference sequence). CDR3 sequence (DNA): TGTGCCAGCAGGGCCCAGACAGATACGCAGTATTTT. Translation gives CASRAQTDTQYF.

V is TRBV11-2 and J is TRBJ2-3, with 8 bases lining up with TRBD2. The CDR3 has 16 amino acids. Germline assignment: CDR1 SGHAT and CDR2 FQNNGV. After removal of 5 bases from V and 4 bases from J, the junction contained 11 bases not matched to a gene. CDR3 sequence: CASSTRGPAGADTQYF. The CDR3 coding sequence is TGTGCCAGCAGCACCCGGGGGCCAGCGGGAGCAGATACGCAGTATTTT.

This rearrangement joins TRBV30 to TRBJ1-1, with a weak D call TRBD1 (6 bases). The CDR3 sequence is 15 residues long. Looked up from germline, CDR1 is GTSNPN and CDR2 is SVGIG (reference sequence). V gave up 0 bases and J gave up 2 bases, with 13 bases separating them. CDR3 sequence reads: CAWSVFRGINTEAFF. The CDR3 region has the DNA TGTGCCTGGAGTGTCTTCAGGGGCATCAACACTGAAGCTTTCTTT.

This rearrangement joins TRBV4-2 to TRBJ1-4; 11 bases align to TRBD1. The CDR3 sequence is 16 residues long. V lost 0 bases to trimming and J lost 5 bases; unmatched junction nucleotides: 2. Germline CDR1 LGHNA, CDR2 YNFKEQ. Written as DNA, the CDR3 is TGTGCCAGCAGCCAAGATGGGACAGGGGGGAATGAAAAACTGTTTTTT. Its protein is CASSQDGTGGNEKLFF.

The rearrangement links TRBV4-1 to TRBJ2-1, with 11 nucleotides matching TRBD2. V dropped 4 bases and J dropped 5; count of bases not matched to a gene: 7. Per the germline V gene, CDR1 is MGHRA and CDR2 is YSYEKL. The CDR3 covers 16 residues. CDR3 region: CASSRKGLADNNEQFF. The CDR3 nucleotides are TGCGCCAGCAGCCGGAAGGGACTAGCGGACAACAATGAGCAGTTCTTC.

The chain is built from TRBV10-3 and TRBJ1-3; 7 bases are shared with TRBD1. Trimming cost V 3 bases and J 8 bases; bases outside gene matches: 4. The CDR3 runs to 13 residues. The germline V gene encodes CDR1 ENHRY and CDR2 SYGVKD. In DNA, the CDR3 is TGTGCCATCAGTGATTATCAGGGGGACACCATATATTTT. Its translation: CAISDYQGDTIYF.

This chain links TRBV7-8 with TRBJ2-3; D is undetermined. The V end was cut by 3 bases, the J end by 2 bases, with 9 bases between. The germline CDR1 and CDR2 sequences are SGHVS and FQNEAQ. The CDR3 consists of 14 residues. CDR3 region: CASSFLGPTDTQYF. Here the CDR3 DNA reads TGTGCCAGCAGCTTTTTAGGGCCCACAGATACGCAGTATTTT.

The chain is built from TRBV25-1 and TRBJ2-2; the match to TRBD2 covers 8 bases. Germline assignment: CDR1 MGHDK and CDR2 SYGVNS. The CDR3 has 17 amino acids. V dropped 6 bases and J dropped 2; count of bases not matched to a gene: 11. The CDR3 bases are TGTGCCAGCAGCGCCGTACGGCGGGGGGTTAACACCGGGGAGCTGTTTTTT. Translated, it gives CASSAVRRGVNTGELFF.

The V call is TRBV5-4, the J call TRBJ2-3, with TRBD1 matching 9 bases. The CDR3 totals 16 residues. V lost 4 bases, J lost 3 bases, and 9 bases stayed unmatched. Germline CDR1 SGHNT, CDR2 YYREEE (reference sequence). In DNA form, the CDR3 reads TGTGCCAGCAGCAGACCACCGGGACAGGGTACAGATACGCAGTATTTT. This gives the protein CASSRPPGQGTDTQYF.

CDR3 nucleotides: TGCGCCAGCAGCCAAGTTCTACAGGGGTGGAACACTGAAGCTTTCTTT. This sequence encodes CASSQVLQGWNTEAFF. The chain combines TRBV4-1 with TRBJ1-1; 7 bases agree with TRBD1. Germline trimming cut 1 base from V and 1 base from J; bases unmatched to any gene: 6. In germline, CDR1 is MGHRA, CDR2 YSYEKL. The CDR3 is 16 amino acids.

This sequence joins TRBV29-1 and TRBJ1-1; D call uncertain. The ends were cut back, 5 bases at V and 1 base at J, with 11 bases in the middle. Germline assignment: CDR1 SQVTM and CDR2 ANQGSEA. This CDR3 is 13 amino acids long. CDR3 coding DNA: TGCAGCGTTCTGGTCCCCCCGAACACTGAAGCTTTCTTT. Translating gives CSVLVPPNTEAFF.

The V gene is TRBV7-3, the J gene TRBJ1-1, with 11 bases that match TRBD1. Germline values: CDR1 SGHTA, CDR2 FQGTGA. The V segment lost 5 bases and the J segment 1 base; nucleotides outside the gene matches: 6. CDR3 length equals 16 residues. The CDR3 DNA reads as TGTGCCAGCAGCCCCGAGGGGACAGGGGGGAACACTGAAGCTTTCTTT. As protein: CASSPEGTGGNTEAFF.

The V and J genes are TRBV27 and TRBJ1-4, with D unclear. This CDR3 has 16 amino acids. Germline lookup yields CDR1 MNHEY and CDR2 SMNVEV (reference sequence). The V end lost 4 bases, the J end lost 7 bases, and 19 bases lay between the germline ends. The CDR3 reads CASSSLPGSSGEKLFF. CDR3 in DNA: TGTGCCAGCAGTTCTCTTCCGGGCTCCTCAGGTGAAAAACTGTTTTTT.

This clone was recorded only once. The gene calls are TRBV9 and TRBJ1-2; tentative D call: TRBD1 (6 bases). The CDR3 covers 15 residues. Germline V gene sequence: CDR1 SGDLS, CDR2 YYNGEE. The V and J ends lost 1 base and 4 bases respectively, with 14 bases between them. This CDR3 is CASSVQGSGVYGYTF. As DNA, the CDR3 is TGTGCCAGCAGCGTACAGGGGAGCGGGGTCTATGGCTACACCTTC.

In this sample, this clone turned up once. CDR3 in amino acids: CASSEWSIGTRSGEQYF. The CDR3 region has the DNA TGTGCCAGCAGTGAATGGTCCATCGGGACTAGATCAGGCGAGCAGTACTTC. The chain carries TRBV6-1 and TRBJ2-7, with 8 bases matching TRBD2. Germline V gene lookup returns CDR1 MNHNS and CDR2 SASEGT. This CDR3 region has 17 residues. V dropped 2 bases and J dropped 6; count of bases not matched to a gene: 15.

The J gene is TRBJ2-3, the V gene TRBV5-1, with D perhaps TRBD1 or TRBD2 (5 bases each). Germline lookup yields CDR1 SGHRS and CDR2 YFSETQ. The V and J ends lost 3 bases and 5 bases respectively, with 13 bases between them. This CDR3 contains 14 residues. The CDR3 region has the DNA TGCGCCAGCAGCTCCCTACCTGGGGGAGATACGCAGTATTTT. Translation gives CASSSLPGGDTQYF.

The chain couples TRBV9 to TRBJ2-3, with 7 positions matching TRBD2. V lost 5 bases, J lost 4 bases, and 7 bases stayed unmatched. The CDR3 totals 14 residues. CDR1 SGDLS and CDR2 YYNGEE come from the germline V gene. CDR3 in DNA: TGTGCCAGCAGGGAGGGAGGGGTCTCAGATACGCAGTATTTT. It encodes CASREGGVSDTQYF. The full variable domain, in which reference TRBV9 and TRBJ2-3 provide the parts outside the CDR3, is DSGVTQTPKHLITATGQRVTLRCSPRSGDLSVYWYQQSLDQGLQFLIQYYNGEERAKGNILERFSAQQFPDLHSELNLSSLELGDSALYFCASREGGVSDTQYFGPGTRLTVL.

This clone has only one observation. The chain combines TRBV19 with TRBJ2-2; no reliable D call. V shed 8 bases and J shed 3 bases, with 13 bases lying between them. The CDR3 length is 14 residues. Germline V gene lookup returns CDR1 LNHDA and CDR2 SQIVND (reference sequence). CDR3 coding DNA: TGTGCCAGTGGAACTGACTCTCACACCGGGGAGCTGTTTTTT. Protein: CASGTDSHTGELFF. Full variable domain (outside the CDR3, taken from reference TRBV19 and TRBJ2-2): DGGITQSPKYLFRKEGQNVTLSCEQNLNHDAMYWYRQDPGQGLRLIYYSQIVNDFQKGDIAEGYSVSREKKESFPLTVTSAQKNPTAFYLCASGTDSHTGELFFGEGSRLTVL.

The chain couples TRBV18 to TRBJ2-1; D ambiguous. Per germline, CDR1 KGHSH and CDR2 LQKENI. This CDR3 contains 12 residues. Trimming shortened V by 6 bases and J by 9 bases, and 12 bases separated the two germline ends. The CDR3 spells CASSLGEGEQFF. In DNA form, the CDR3 reads TGTGCCAGCTCTCTGGGTGAAGGTGAGCAGTTCTTC. The full variable domain, rest sourced from reference TRBV18 and TRBJ2-1, is NAGVMQNPRHLVRRRGQEARLRCSPMKGHSHVYWYRQLPEEGLKFMVYLQKENIIDESGMPKERFSAEFPKEGPSILRIQQVVRGDSAAYFCASSLGEGEQFFGPGTRLTVL.